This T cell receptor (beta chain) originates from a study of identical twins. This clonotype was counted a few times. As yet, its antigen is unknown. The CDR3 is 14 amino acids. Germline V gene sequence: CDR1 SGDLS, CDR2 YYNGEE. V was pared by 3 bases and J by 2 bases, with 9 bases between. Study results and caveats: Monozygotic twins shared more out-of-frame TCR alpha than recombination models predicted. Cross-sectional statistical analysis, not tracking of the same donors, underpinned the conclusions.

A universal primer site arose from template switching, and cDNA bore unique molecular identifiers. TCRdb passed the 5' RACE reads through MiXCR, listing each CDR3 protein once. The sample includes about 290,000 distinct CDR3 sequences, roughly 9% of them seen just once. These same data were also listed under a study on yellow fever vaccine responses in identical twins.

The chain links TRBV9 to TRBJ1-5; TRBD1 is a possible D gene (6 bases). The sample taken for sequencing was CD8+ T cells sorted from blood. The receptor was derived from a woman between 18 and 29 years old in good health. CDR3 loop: CASSAGVGNQPQHF. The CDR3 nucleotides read TGTGCCAGCAGCGCAGGGGTCGGCAATCAGCCCCAGCATTTT.